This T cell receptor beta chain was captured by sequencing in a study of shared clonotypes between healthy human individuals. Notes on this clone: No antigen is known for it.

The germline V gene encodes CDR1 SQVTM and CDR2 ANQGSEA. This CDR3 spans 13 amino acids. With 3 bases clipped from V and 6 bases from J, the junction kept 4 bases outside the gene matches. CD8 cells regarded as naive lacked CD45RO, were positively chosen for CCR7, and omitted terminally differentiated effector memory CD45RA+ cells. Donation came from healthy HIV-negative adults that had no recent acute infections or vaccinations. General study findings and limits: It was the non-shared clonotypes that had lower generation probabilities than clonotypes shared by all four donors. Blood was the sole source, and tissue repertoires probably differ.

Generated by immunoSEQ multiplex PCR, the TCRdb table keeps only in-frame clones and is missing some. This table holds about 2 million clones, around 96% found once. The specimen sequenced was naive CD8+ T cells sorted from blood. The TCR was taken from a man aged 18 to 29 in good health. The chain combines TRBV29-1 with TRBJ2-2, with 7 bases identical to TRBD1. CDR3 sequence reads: CSVEGQMAGELFF. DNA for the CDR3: TGCAGCGTTGAGGGACAGATGGCCGGGGAGCTGTTTTTT.